This is a list of T cell receptor beta chains from one sample in a study of spatial heterogeneity in lung cancer. TCRdb itself ran the 5' RACE reads through MiXCR, one entry per CDR3 protein. The repertoire holds 3,500 to 4,000 distinct CDR3 sequences, with roughly 7.7% as singletons. This specimen was normal lung tissue next to the tumor, taken at surgery. The receptors were gathered from a male donor with early-stage non-small cell lung cancer. The CDR3 runs from the conserved cysteine through the conserved F or W. Fields, in order: V gene, J gene, CDR3 protein.

TRBV2,TRBJ1-1,CASSEGTGWAWQTEAFF
TRBV2,TRBJ2-3,CASIPGQGSPDTQYF
TRBV4-1,TRBJ2-3,CASSQGLAGSTDTQYF
TRBV10-3,TRBJ1-1,CAISSRDGTEDTEAFF
TRBV6-6,TRBJ1-6,CASSYQSPNSPLHF
TRBV7-2,TRBJ2-1,CASSLAIEQFF
TRBV18,TRBJ1-2,CASSTEGSANYGYTF
TRBV29-1,TRBJ2-2,CSVVDRANTGELFF
TRBV7-2,TRBJ2-5,CASSPEMTALGPQYF
TRBV7-2,TRBJ2-1,CASSVKTSGVYNEQFF
TRBV18,TRBJ1-4,CASSPQGGEKLFF
TRBV7-2,TRBJ2-2,CASRAIANTGELFF
TRBV4-3,TRBJ2-1,CASSQGLAGGSGSYNEQFF
TRBV7-3,TRBJ2-1,CASSLAIAKYNEQFF
TRBV20-1,TRBJ2-1,CSARFLSGGVYNEQFF
TRBV5-1,TRBJ2-1,CASSLGDREGEQFF
TRBV5-1,TRBJ1-4,CASSWGTATNEKLFF
TRBV29-1,TRBJ1-3,CSVEAANSGNTIYF
TRBV6-1,TRBJ1-1,CASSPWGENTEAFF
TRBV7-2,TRBJ2-3,CASSYGGRGGGTDTQYF
TRBV6-5,TRBJ1-1,CASIPGGGKTEAFF
TRBV27,TRBJ2-4,CASGVWRRDIQYF
TRBV6-2/TRBV6-3,TRBJ2-1,CASTQTSGSSGEQFF
TRBV14,TRBJ1-1,CASTPTVNTEAFF
TRBV6-5,TRBJ2-5,CASSYSGKGYQETQYF
TRBV6-2/TRBV6-3,TRBJ1-1,CASRSGHQLISGAFF
TRBV12-3/TRBV12-4,TRBJ1-3,CASSPGTGNTIYF
TRBV2,TRBJ2-3,CATPGLASTDTQYF
TRBV6-2/TRBV6-3,TRBJ1-2,CASSYPHGVNYGYTF
TRBV12-3/TRBV12-4,TRBJ2-1,CASSLGGGGYNEQFF
TRBV5-1,TRBJ2-3,CASSLYPQEDTQYF
TRBV20-1,TRBJ1-1,CSARDPAKGNTEAFF
TRBV20-1,TRBJ2-4,CSASRTSGRDIQYF
TRBV20-1,TRBJ1-5,CSARALGVNNQPQHF
TRBV6-5,TRBJ1-2,CASRDGYRGLGGYTF
TRBV14,TRBJ2-3,CASSPPGLATDTQYF
TRBV12-3/TRBV12-4,TRBJ2-3,CASSSGLAGGFTDTQYF
TRBV12-3/TRBV12-4,TRBJ1-5,CASSFGFGAQPQHF
TRBV6-2/TRBV6-3,TRBJ2-2,CASSSISGELFF
TRBV20-1,TRBJ2-3,CSARSGDRDTDTQYF
TRBV20-1,TRBJ1-2,CSAAPGDRGQGVRVSYGYTF
TRBV3-1,TRBJ2-5,CASSQDLRWGETQYF
TRBV19,TRBJ1-1,CASSSWTDEAFF
TRBV6-2/TRBV6-3,TRBJ2-5,CASSEGLAGGETQYF
TRBV4-1,TRBJ2-7,CASSPGHGPSYEQYF
TRBV30,TRBJ2-1,CAWGLNEQFF
TRBV6-5,TRBJ2-7,CASSYSPSGALYF